This TCR beta chain was sequenced in a study of CXCR3-negative and CXCR3-positive naive CD8 T cells. The CDR3 loop spans 15 amino acids. Germline V lookup: CDR1 PRHDT, CDR2 FYEKMQ (reference sequence). Carrying UMI labels, the TRB cDNA libraries were prepared through 5' RACE. After re-calling the 5' RACE reads, TCRdb lists one entry per CDR3 protein, DNA absent. Its clone listing holds 100,000 to 150,000 distinct CDR3 sequences. The chain links TRBV13 to TRBJ1-1; as DNA is missing, the TRBD1 call by TCRdb cannot be tested. What was sequenced was naive CXCR3- CD8+ T cells from blood. Subset defined: CD45RO-CCR7+CD27+CD95- naive CD8+ T cells lacking CXCR3 (TNR3-). The clonotype was recovered from a human donor in good health. Some clones in this sample may be carry-over from other donors' samples. The CDR3 loop reads CASSPGTGGYTEAFF.